Presented here are 27 T cell receptor beta chains from one specimen sequenced in a study of PD-1 blockade in classical Hodgkin lymphoma. Indicated time point: newly diagnosed, previously untreated cHL patient sample. Researchers used magnetic negative selection to pull out pure CD4+ T cells from thawed PBMCs. TCRdb's table, derived via immunoSEQ multiplex PCR, lists solely in-frame clones and lacks some. The table shows about 15,000 clones, with roughly 84% occurring only once. The sequenced sample was CD4+ T cells from blood. These receptors were taken from a human donor with classical Hodgkin lymphoma.

This sequence joins TRBV7-2 and TRBJ1-1; D uncertain. In germline, CDR1 is SGHTA, CDR2 FQGNSA. The germline V and J ends were trimmed by 2 bases and 3 bases, with 13 bases remaining between them. The CDR3 sequence is 15 residues long. CDR3 amino acids: CASSLTYSTDTEAFF. Written as DNA, the CDR3 is TGTGCCAGCAGCTTAACTTACAGTACGGACACTGAAGCTTTCTTT.

This chain connects TRBV9 to TRBJ2-1, with 8 bases fitting TRBD2. With V trimmed by 3 bases and J by 3 bases, 5 bases remained unmatched. Germline lookup yields CDR1 SGDLS and CDR2 YYNGEE. There are 15 residues in the CDR3. CDR3 protein: CASSATSGYYNEQFF. CDR3 sequence (DNA): TGTGCCAGCAGCGCTACTAGCGGCTACTACAATGAGCAGTTCTTC.

In DNA form, the CDR3 reads TGTGCCAGCAGTTTCTCCAAAAGGGGACTAGCGGTCTACAATGAGCAGTTCTTC. Its translation is CASSFSKRGLAVYNEQFF. This chain uses TRBV27 with TRBJ2-1; 11 bases align to TRBD2. The germline CDR1 and CDR2 sequences are MNHEY and SMNVEV (reference sequence). V shed 3 bases and J 3 bases; nucleotides not matched to a gene: 10. The CDR3 is 18 residues long.

This clone appeared a few times. The gene calls are TRBV7-2 and TRBJ1-2; D is perhaps TRBD1 (5 bases). V lost 1 base to trimming and J lost 3 bases, with 6 bases between them. This CDR3 is built from 13 residues. In germline, CDR1 is SGHTA, CDR2 FQGNSA. In nucleotides, the CDR3 is TGTGCCAGCAGCTTAGAGGGGCACTATGGCTACACCTTC. Translated: CASSLEGHYGYTF.

The chain recombines TRBV28 with TRBJ2-7; D remains unclear. Germline CDR1 and CDR2: MDHEN and SYDVKM. Trimming stripped 0 bases from V and 5 bases from J, with 2 bases between. CDR3 length: 11 amino acids. CDR3 sequence reads: CASSLWDEQYF. CDR3 sequence (DNA): TGTGCCAGCAGTTTATGGGACGAGCAGTACTTC. Full variable domain (missing parts from reference TRBV28 and TRBJ2-7): DVKVTQSSRYLVKRTGEKVFLECVQDMDHENMFWYRQDPGLGLRLIYFSYDVKMKEKGDIPEGYSVSREKKERFSLILESASTNQTSMYLCASSLWDEQYFGPGTRLTVT.

The V call is TRBV7-2, the J call TRBJ1-2; tentative D call: TRBD1 (6 bases). From germline, CDR1 is SGHTA and CDR2 FQGNSA. V lost 1 base, J lost 5 bases, and 14 bases lay in between. This CDR3 is 15 amino acids long. The CDR3 region is CASSLDPGAGYGYTF. The CDR3, as DNA: TGTGCCAGCAGCTTAGATCCGGGGGCTGGGTATGGCTACACCTTC.

Written as DNA, the CDR3 is TGTGCCAGCAGTTGGGGGACAGCCTCTGGAAACACCATATATTTT. This sequence encodes CASSWGTASGNTIYF. The chain recombines TRBV28 with TRBJ1-3; the match to TRBD1 covers 7 bases. Germline CDR1 and CDR2: MDHEN and SYDVKM. V trimming: 4 bases; J trimming: 0 bases; junction bases outside the gene matches: 3. This CDR3 is 15 amino acids long.

This sequence joins TRBV7-2 and TRBJ2-5; 10 positions agree with TRBD2. V shed 1 base, J shed 5 bases, and the junction held 4 bases outside the gene matches. Germline lookup yields CDR1 SGHTA and CDR2 FQGNSA. The CDR3 runs to 15 residues. CDR3 coding DNA: TGTGCCAGCAGCTTAGTGGCTAGCGGGAGTGAGACCCAGTACTTC. Translation gives CASSLVASGSETQYF.

J is TRBJ2-3 and V is TRBV18; D might be TRBD2 (6 bases). This CDR3 comprises 16 residues. Germline loops: CDR1 KGHSH, CDR2 LQKENI. Trimming took off 3 bases at V and 0 bases at J, with 13 bases between the two ends. CDR3 loop: CASSPRSSASTDTQYF. The CDR3 bases are TGTGCCAGCTCACCGAGGTCTAGCGCTAGCACAGATACGCAGTATTTT.

The V gene is TRBV6-1, the J gene TRBJ1-1; D gene ambiguous. The germline CDR1 and CDR2 sequences are MNHNS and SASEGT. The CDR3 covers 10 residues. The V end was cut by 3 bases, the J end by 11 bases, with 7 bases between. CDR3 loop: CASSDYLAFF. Here the CDR3 DNA reads TGTGCCAGCAGTGACTATTTGGCTTTCTTT.

The chain carries TRBV28 and TRBJ1-2, with TRBD1 matching over 8 bases. V lost 3 bases and J lost 5; bases outside the gene matches: 8. CDR1 and CDR2 (germline): MDHEN, SYDVKM. The CDR3 covers 15 residues. CDR3 amino acids: CASSLQGQDVYGYTF. The CDR3 DNA follows: TGTGCCAGCAGTTTGCAGGGACAGGATGTATATGGCTACACCTTC.

The chain uses TRBV11-2 and TRBJ2-7; 10 nucleotides line up with TRBD1. The germline CDR1 and CDR2 sequences are SGHAT and FQNNGV. There are 16 residues in the CDR3. Losses at the gene ends were 1 base for V and 5 bases for J; bases not matched to a gene: 8. The DNA of the CDR3 is TGTGCCAGCAGCTTAGGGGACCGGGACAGGGGTCACGAGCAGTACTTC. Encoded protein: CASSLGDRDRGHEQYF.

This clone was seen only once. V gene TRBV5-5 combines with J gene TRBJ2-3; 7 positions match TRBD2. The V segment lost 2 bases and the J segment 2 bases; nucleotides outside the gene matches: 2. Germline CDR1 is SGHKS and CDR2 is YYEKEE (reference sequence). The length of the CDR3 is 14 residues. The CDR3 is CASSFSGATDTQYF. CDR3 sequence (DNA): TGTGCCAGCAGCTTCAGCGGGGCCACAGATACGCAGTATTTT.

The V gene is TRBV6-1, the J gene TRBJ2-3; D is undetermined. Germline V CDR1 and CDR2: MNHNS, SASEGT. This CDR3 contains 13 residues. V was shortened by 2 bases and J by 6 bases, with 9 bases between the two germline ends. CDR3: CASSERVGDTQYF. The CDR3 DNA follows: TGTGCCAGCAGTGAAAGGGTAGGCGATACGCAGTATTTT.

The chain is built from TRBV6-5 and TRBJ2-2; 7 nucleotides match TRBD1. Germline V gives CDR1 MNHEY, CDR2 SVGAGI. CDR3 length: 14 residues. V lost 5 bases to trimming and J lost 8 bases; unmatched junction nucleotides: 8. The CDR3 nucleotides read TGTGCCAGCAGTCTCAGACAGGGCCCGGGGGAGCTGTTTTTT. This sequence encodes CASSLRQGPGELFF.

The chain uses TRBV7-2 and TRBJ2-1; D is possibly TRBD2 (5 bases). V lost 5 bases to trimming and J lost 6 bases, with 14 bases between them. Germline CDR1 reads SGHTA; CDR2 reads FQGNSA. There are 14 residues in the CDR3. CDR3 residues: CASSLQPSFNEQFF. As DNA, the CDR3 is TGTGCCAGCAGCCTTCAACCTAGCTTCAATGAGCAGTTCTTC.

The chain carries TRBV6-1 and TRBJ2-5, with D possibly TRBD1 on 6 matching bases. CDR3 length: 14 amino acids. Trimming cost V 8 bases and J 2 bases, with 15 bases left between them. Germline CDR1 is MNHNS and CDR2 is SASEGT. DNA of the CDR3: TGTGCCAGCCAGGGGTTGGGTTGGCAAGAGACCCAGTACTTC. As protein: CASQGLGWQETQYF.

V gene TRBV7-2 combines with J gene TRBJ2-7, with TRBD1 identical over 9 bases. V dropped 2 bases and J dropped 5; count of bases not matched to a gene: 7. The CDR3 runs to 15 residues. The germline V gene encodes CDR1 SGHTA and CDR2 FQGNSA. The CDR3 sequence: CASSLTWTGDDEQYF. The CDR3 DNA sequence: TGTGCCAGCAGCTTAACATGGACAGGGGATGACGAGCAGTACTTC.

In its sample, this clone was seen a few times. V usage is TRBV9 and J usage is TRBJ2-1, with TRBD2 matching 7 bases. Germline V gene lookup returns CDR1 SGDLS and CDR2 YYNGEE. The CDR3 is made up of 14 amino acids. V gave up 0 bases and J gave up 6 bases; unmatched junction bases: 3. CDR3 loop: CASSVGLARNEQFF. CDR3 DNA sequence: TGTGCCAGCAGCGTAGGACTAGCACGCAATGAGCAGTTCTTC.

The V and J genes are TRBV11-2 and TRBJ2-1; unclear D gene. Trimming shortened V by 5 bases and J by 3 bases, and 11 bases separated the two germline ends. This CDR3 is 14 amino acids long. Germline V CDR1 and CDR2: SGHAT, FQNNGV. CDR3 residues: CASSPRPVYNEQFF. The CDR3 region has the DNA TGTGCCAGCAGCCCTCGTCCTGTCTACAATGAGCAGTTCTTC.

CDR3 DNA: TGTGCCACTAAAACCACAGTAGGCTACGAGCAGTACTTC. It specifies CATKTTVGYEQYF. The chain recombines TRBV28 with TRBJ2-7; D not certain. V was pared by 10 bases and J by 3 bases, with 16 bases between. Germline values: CDR1 MDHEN, CDR2 SYDVKM. This CDR3 is built from 13 residues. The whole variable domain, remainder taken from reference TRBV28 and TRBJ2-7, is DVKVTQSSRYLVKRTGEKVFLECVQDMDHENMFWYRQDPGLGLRLIYFSYDVKMKEKGDIPEGYSVSREKKERFSLILESASTNQTSMYLCATKTTVGYEQYFGPGTRLTVT.

V and J are TRBV4-1 and TRBJ2-1, with 12 bases lining up with TRBD2. Looked up from germline, CDR1 is MGHRA and CDR2 is YSYEKL. This CDR3 is 17 amino acids long. V gave up 0 bases and J gave up 7 bases; unmatched junction bases: 7. This chain's CDR3 is CASSQDGGTSGRNEQFF. As DNA, the CDR3 is TGCGCCAGCAGCCAAGATGGCGGCACTAGCGGGAGGAATGAGCAGTTCTTC.

The genes are TRBV11-3 and TRBJ2-2; tentative D call: TRBD2 (5 bases). CDR3 length equals 16 residues. Germline V gene sequence: CDR1 SGHNT, CDR2 YENEEA. V lost 5 bases and J lost 0, with 13 bases in between. The CDR3 DNA reads TGTGCCAGCAGCCCGTTAGTCGGGACGAACACCGGGGAGCTGTTTTTT. This encodes CASSPLVGTNTGELFF.

The chain combines TRBV11-3 with TRBJ2-7; maybe TRBD2 (6 bases). There are 13 residues in the CDR3. The ends were cut back, 0 bases at V and 6 bases at J, with 9 bases in the middle. The germline V gene has CDR1 SGHNT and CDR2 YENEEA. The CDR3 loop reads CASSLEVTSEQYF. CDR3 bases: TGTGCCAGCAGCTTAGAAGTGACTAGCGAGCAGTACTTC. Based on the CDR3 plus reference TRBV11-3 and TRBJ2-7, the full variable domain is EAGVVQSPRYKIIEKKQPVAFWCNPISGHNTLYWYLQNLGQGPELLIRYENEEAVDDSQLPKDRFSAERLKGVDSTLKIQPAELGDSAVYLCASSLEVTSEQYFGPGTRLTVT.

V is TRBV29-1 and J is TRBJ2-1; 12 bases line up with TRBD2. The J segment lost 7 bases and the V segment lost 5 bases, leaving 6 bases of the junction unmatched. CDR1 is SQVTM and CDR2 is ANQGSEA in the germline V gene. This CDR3 is 14 amino acids long. The CDR3 protein is CSVSTSGRGNEQFF. The DNA of the CDR3 is TGCAGCGTTTCGACTAGCGGGAGAGGGAATGAGCAGTTCTTC.

CDR3 region: CASSFLRGTETQYF. DNA for the CDR3: TGTGCCAGCAGTTTCCTCAGGGGCACGGAGACCCAGTACTTC. The J gene is TRBJ2-5, the V gene TRBV28, with a possible D match to TRBD1 (6 bases). The germline CDR1 and CDR2 sequences are MDHEN and SYDVKM. V was shortened by 3 bases and J by 5 bases, with 13 bases between the two germline ends. There are 14 residues in the CDR3.

This chain connects TRBV5-1 to TRBJ1-4; D is ambiguous. The germline gives CDR1 SGHRS, CDR2 YFSETQ. The CDR3 is 14 amino acids. Trimming took 0 bases from V and 4 from J, leaving 7 bases between them. The CDR3 is CASSLGSVNEKLFF. The CDR3 DNA sequence: TGCGCCAGCAGCTTGGGGTCAGTTAATGAAAAACTGTTTTTT.